A single sample is the source of the 20 T cell receptor beta chains below, sequenced in a study of blood T cells in healthy people across ages. A J-beta primer mix and a sample-barcoded 5' primer were used in a second PCR of roughly 6 to 12 cycles. Using its own MiXCR run on the 5' RACE reads, TCRdb lists one record per CDR3 protein. This sample has hundreds of thousands of distinct CDR3 sequences, with 45% to 50% found just once. Sequencing used blood. These receptors came from a woman aged 55 to 70 in good health.

The chain combines TRBV7-2 with TRBJ2-7; the D gene is possibly TRBD2 (9 bases). This CDR3 region has 19 residues. V lost 5 bases and J lost 0, with 26 bases in between. Per germline, CDR1 SGHTA and CDR2 FQGNSA. CDR3 sequence (DNA): TGTGCCAGCAGCCTCAAAGCGGGAGGTACAGGGGGAAGCTCCTACGAGCAGTACTTC. It yields the protein CASSLKAGGTGGSSYEQYF.

The chain is built from TRBV6-5 and TRBJ2-5; 8 bases map to TRBD2. The CDR3 sequence is 16 residues long. Losses at the gene ends were 2 bases for V and 11 bases for J; bases not matched to a gene: 16. The germline gives CDR1 MNHEY, CDR2 SVGAGI. The chain's CDR3 is CASSYQPGLEGDEQYF. The DNA for the CDR3 is TGTGCCAGCAGTTACCAACCGGGACTAGAGGGAGATGAGCAGTACTTC.

The rearrangement links TRBV28 to TRBJ2-7, with D possibly TRBD2 on 7 matching bases. Germline lookup yields CDR1 MDHEN and CDR2 SYDVKM. The CDR3 totals 18 residues. V was trimmed by 7 bases and J by 3 bases, leaving 28 bases between them. The CDR3 loop reads CASTGSGTNRRGHYEQYF. CDR3 DNA sequence: TGTGCCAGCACAGGGAGCGGGACAAACCGACGGGGCCACTACGAGCAGTACTTC.

A few counts support this clonotype. The V call is TRBV29-1, the J call TRBJ2-5; D is undetermined. The CDR3 runs to 13 residues. Germline loops: CDR1 SQVTM, CDR2 ANQGSEA. V gave up 3 bases and J gave up 1 base, with 9 bases separating them. The CDR3 DNA follows: TGCAGCGTTGATCCGACAAGCCAAGAGACCCAGTACTTC. Translating gives CSVDPTSQETQYF.

CDR3 in DNA: TGTGCCAGCAGCTTAGCGGGGGGGGCCTTCTCCGAGCAGTACTTC. Its translation is CASSLAGGAFSEQYF. V gene TRBV7-2 combines with J gene TRBJ2-7, with D tentatively TRBD2 (7 bases). The CDR3 is made up of 15 amino acids. CDR1 and CDR2 (germline): SGHTA, FQGNSA. V was shortened by 0 bases and J by 6 bases, with 15 bases between the two germline ends. The whole variable domain, remainder taken from reference TRBV7-2 and TRBJ2-7, is GAGVSQSPSNKVTEKGKDVELRCDPISGHTALYWYRQSLGQGLEFLIYFQGNSAPDKSGLPSDRFSAERTGGSVSTLTIQRTQQEDSAVYLCASSLAGGAFSEQYFGPGTRLTVT.

This chain connects TRBV30 to TRBJ2-1; D possibly corresponds to TRBD1 (6 bases). The J call may be wrong; the DNA end is better matched by TRBJ2-7. The CDR3 consists of 12 residues. CDR1 is GTSNPN, CDR2 SVGIG, per germline (reference sequence). CDR3 nucleotide sequence: TGTGCCTGGAGGGACAGTCACAATGAGCAGTACTTC. Amino acids: CAWRDSHNEQYF.

In regard to this clonotype: A much larger clone lies one base from this, so it may be a read error. V is TRBV2 and J is TRBJ2-5, with 7 nucleotides matching TRBD1. The germline gives CDR1 SNHLY, CDR2 FYNNEI. This CDR3 is 14 amino acids long. In nucleotides, the CDR3 is TGTGCCGGCAGCGAGAGACAGGGACAAGAGACCCAGTACTTC. Protein: CAGSERQGQETQYF.

This chain uses TRBV28 with TRBJ2-5; no clear D. The germline V and J ends were trimmed by 4 bases and 11 bases, with 11 bases remaining between them. The V gene's germline CDR1 is MDHEN and CDR2 SYDVKM. The CDR3 sequence is 11 residues long. In DNA form, the CDR3 reads TGTGCCAGCAGTTACGTCAAGAGGCAGTACTTC. It is translated as CASSYVKRQYF.

There are many counts of this clonotype. The chain employs TRBV4-2 and TRBJ2-1, with D perhaps matching TRBD1 (5 bases). The V gene's germline CDR1 is LGHNA and CDR2 YNFKEQ. The V gene lost 0 bases and the J gene lost 12 bases, with 15 bases spanning the gap. The CDR3 covers 14 residues. The CDR3 DNA reads as TGTGCCAGCAGCCAAGAGGACAACACCTTGGGGCAGTTCTTC. Its protein is CASSQEDNTLGQFF.

The J gene is TRBJ2-5, the V gene TRBV20-1; D gene uncertain. This CDR3 comprises 13 residues. The germline V and J ends were trimmed by 6 bases and 5 bases, with 16 bases remaining between them. CDR1 is DFQATT, CDR2 SNEGSKA, per germline (reference sequence). The CDR3 here is CSAPGLVRETQYF. The CDR3 nucleotides are TGCAGTGCGCCGGGCCTCGTCCGGGAGACCCAGTACTTC.

This chain joins TRBV9 and TRBJ2-5, with D tentatively TRBD2 (6 bases). This CDR3 contains 16 residues. Germline assignment: CDR1 SGDLS and CDR2 YYNGEE. V gave up 4 bases and J gave up 4 bases, with 20 bases separating them. The CDR3 reads CASSNRDSGRRETQYF. In DNA form, the CDR3 reads TGTGCCAGCAGCAACCGGGACTCAGGACGAAGAGAGACCCAGTACTTC.

In its sample, this clonotype was seen a few times. V usage is TRBV11-1 and J usage is TRBJ2-1; TRBD2 might be the D (6 bases). This CDR3 region has 17 residues. Germline CDR1 is SGHAT and CDR2 is FQDESV (reference sequence). Trimming shortened V by 5 bases and J by 4 bases, and 21 bases separated the two germline ends. CDR3 DNA: TGTGCCAGCAGCACCCGTGGAGGGGACCGGTTTTACAATGAGCAGTTCTTC. It codes for CASSTRGGDRFYNEQFF.

The V and J genes are TRBV12-3 or TRBV12-4 and TRBJ2-5, with a weak D call TRBD2 (5 bases). The CDR3 extends over 14 amino acids. V gave up 3 bases and J gave up 2 bases, with 10 bases separating them. CDR3 in amino acids: CASSFFRLQETQYF. The CDR3 nucleotides are TGTGCCAGCAGTTTTTTTAGACTACAAGAGACCCAGTACTTC.

This clonotype appeared a few times. The chain couples TRBV29-1 to TRBJ2-1, with D perhaps being TRBD1 or TRBD2 (5 bases each). In germline, CDR1 is SQVTM, CDR2 ANQGSEA. The CDR3 loop spans 14 amino acids. The ends were cut back, 4 bases at V and 6 bases at J, with 16 bases in the middle. DNA for the CDR3: TGCAGCGTTGTAGGAGGCAGGACAAGCAATGAGCAGTTCTTC. It is translated as CSVVGGRTSNEQFF.

This clonotype has a handful of counts. V usage is TRBV28 and J usage is TRBJ2-5, with TRBD1 matching 10 bases. The CDR3 is 15 residues long. In germline, CDR1 is MDHEN, CDR2 SYDVKM. Germline trimming cut 2 bases from V and 5 bases from J; bases unmatched to any gene: 5. DNA of the CDR3: TGTGCCAGCAGTTTAGGGGGACAGGGGACGGAGACCCAGTACTTC. This codes for CASSLGGQGTETQYF.

In this sample, this clonotype turned up a few times. The V call is TRBV18, the J call TRBJ2-7; D uncertain. Germline CDR1 and CDR2: KGHSH and LQKENI. The CDR3 sequence is 13 residues long. Trimming shortened V by 3 bases and J by 5 bases, and 11 bases separated the two germline ends. The CDR3 bases are TGTGCCAGCTCACCGTTAAAACGGGACGAGCAGTACTTC. This gives the protein CASSPLKRDEQYF. Full variable domain (rest looked up from reference TRBV18 and TRBJ2-7): NAGVMQNPRHLVRRRGQEARLRCSPMKGHSHVYWYRQLPEEGLKFMVYLQKENIIDESGMPKERFSAEFPKEGPSILRIQQVVRGDSAAYFCASSPLKRDEQYFGPGTRLTVT.

In its sample, this clonotype was seen many times. The J gene is TRBJ2-1, the V gene TRBV27; D gene uncertain. Germline V gives CDR1 MNHEY, CDR2 SMNVEV (reference sequence). The CDR3 has 14 residues. V lost 4 bases to trimming and J lost 3 bases, with 10 bases between them. The DNA for the CDR3 is TGTGCCAGCAGTTGGGGTGTATTCTACAATGAGCAGTTCTTC. Translated: CASSWGVFYNEQFF.

The chain employs TRBV9 and TRBJ2-1; unclear D gene. The V gene's germline CDR1 is SGDLS and CDR2 YYNGEE. Trimming took off 0 bases at V and 0 bases at J, with 7 bases between the two ends. The CDR3 sequence is 15 residues long. The CDR3 loop is CASSVDSSSYNEQFF. Written as DNA, the CDR3 is TGTGCCAGCAGCGTAGATTCCAGCTCCTACAATGAGCAGTTCTTC.

The table lists this clonotype with a few counts. This chain joins TRBV5-1 and TRBJ2-7; 9 bases align to TRBD2. The trim removed 6 bases at V and 5 bases at J, leaving 6 bases unmatched. This CDR3 is built from 13 residues. Germline CDR1 and CDR2: SGHRS and YFSETQ. The DNA of the CDR3 is TGCGCCAGCACCCCTAGCGGGACGAACGAGCAGTACTTC. Translation gives CASTPSGTNEQYF. The full variable domain, completed using reference TRBV5-1 and TRBJ2-7, is KAGVTQTPRYLIKTRGQQVTLSCSPISGHRSVSWYQQTPGQGLQFLFEYFSETQRNKGNFPGRFSGRQFSNSRSEMNVSTLELGDSALYLCASTPSGTNEQYFGPGTRLTVT.

This clonotype was seen a few times. V usage is TRBV28 and J usage is TRBJ1-2; D is possibly TRBD1 (5 bases). This CDR3 comprises 13 residues. From germline, CDR1 is MDHEN and CDR2 SYDVKM. V lost 3 bases, J lost 6 bases, and 11 bases lay in between. This chain's CDR3 is CASSFTRGDGYTF. CDR3 bases: TGTGCCAGCAGTTTTACAAGGGGCGATGGCTACACCTTC.